Listed here is a single T cell receptor (beta chain). This sample was taken from a study of blood T cell repertoires in COVID-19. The V segment lost 4 bases and the J segment 3 bases; nucleotides outside the gene matches: 3. Germline loops: CDR1 LNHDA, CDR2 SQIVND (reference sequence). The CDR3 runs 14 residues. TCRdb's copy holds only in-frame clones and misses some; the assay was immunoSEQ multiplex PCR. The data hold around 150,000 clones, with just under 85% observed a single time. The sequence was collected from a woman in her forties or fifties with acute COVID-19. The sequencing input was PBMCs or T cells enriched from blood (not recorded which). The chain links TRBV19 to TRBJ2-1, with TRBD1 matching over 7 bases. The CDR3 DNA reads as TGTGCCAGTAGTAACAGGGGCTACTACAATGAGCAGTTCTTC. Translating it yields CASSNRGYYNEQFF.